This T cell receptor (beta chain) appears in the sequencing data of a study of T cell clones after liver transplantation. Study-level background: Patients counted as tolerant after at least one year off all immunosuppression, enzymes not exceeding twice normal.

For this clone: Antigen: not known.

The CDR3 totals 14 residues. Trimming took 6 bases from V and 2 from J; bases not matched to a gene: 1. The V gene's germline CDR1 is SNHLY and CDR2 FYNNEI. Method: immunoSEQ multiplex PCR; TCRdb's copy keeps in-frame clones and lacks some. The table shows roughly 97,000 clones, with around 83% occurring only once. Study results and caveats: A significant post-transplant drop in circulating graft-donor-reactive CD4 TCRbeta sequences occurred in most of the 8 subjects.

The material was CD4+ T cells from blood, obtained before liver transplant. J is TRBJ2-2 and V is TRBV2; TRBD2 aligns across 9 bases. The clonotype was recovered from a human donor who received a liver transplant. The CDR3 reads CASRREGNTGELFF. The CDR3 nucleotides are TGTGCCAGCAGGCGGGAGGGTAACACCGGGGAGCTGTTTTTT.